The next 19 T cell receptor beta chains were all read from a single sample in a study of cytomegalovirus exposure and HLA in healthy donors. The PCR ran on 60 Vbeta and 13 Jbeta primers. Clones were sequenced by immunoSEQ multiplex PCR, and TCRdb holds only the in-frame ones, with some missing. Of around 100,000 clones in the sample, roughly 80% were seen once. The material sequenced was PBMCs. These receptor sequences come from a male donor in good health and CMV-seropositive.

A single count supports this clone. The chain carries TRBV19 and TRBJ2-4; D ambiguous. Trimming pared 0 bases from V and 0 bases from J, leaving 12 bases between. This CDR3 contains 17 residues. Germline V gene sequence: CDR1 LNHDA, CDR2 SQIVND (reference sequence). CDR3 sequence reads: CASSIDSRKLAKNIQYF. The CDR3 nucleotides read TGTGCCAGTAGTATAGATTCCAGAAAGTTAGCCAAAAACATTCAGTACTTC.

The chain uses TRBV14 and TRBJ2-2; no firm D call. CDR1 is SGHDN and CDR2 is FVKESK in the germline V gene. V was clipped by 3 bases and J by 7 bases, with 12 bases between them. The CDR3 is 14 residues long. The CDR3, as DNA: TGTGCCAGCAGCCAGACCAGGAATCACGGGGAGCTGTTTTTT. It translates to CASSQTRNHGELFF.

This clone was seen only once. This CDR3 is also generated by other DNA sequences in the sample. V is TRBV7-2 and J is TRBJ2-7; perhaps TRBD2 as D (6 bases). Germline CDR1 and CDR2: SGHTA and FQGNSA. CDR3 length: 15 amino acids. Between the trimmed V and J ends, which lost 5 bases and 2 bases, there was a span of 16 bases. CDR3 bases: TGTGCCAGCAGCCCCACCAGCGGGTCCCCCTACGAGCAGTACTTC. Translation gives CASSPTSGSPYEQYF.

CDR3 protein: CASSPRTSGSLREQYF. CDR3 sequence (DNA): TGTGCCAGCAGCCCCCGGACTAGCGGGAGCTTACGCGAGCAGTACTTC. The chain is built from TRBV4-2 and TRBJ2-7; 13 nucleotides agree with TRBD2. Trimming took 4 bases from V and 6 from J; bases not matched to a gene: 9. This CDR3 contains 16 residues. Per germline, CDR1 LGHNA and CDR2 YNFKEQ.

The V gene is TRBV30, the J gene TRBJ1-6; D remains unclear. The V end was cut by 5 bases, the J end by 7 bases, with 6 bases between. CDR3 length: 11 amino acids. CDR1 and CDR2 (germline): GTSNPN, SVGIG (reference sequence). The CDR3 DNA is TGTGCCTGGGGCCCAAATTCACCCCTCCACTTT. Translation: CAWGPNSPLHF. Variable domain in full (rest from reference TRBV30 and TRBJ1-6): SQTIHQWPATLVQPVGSPLSLECTVEGTSNPNLYWYRQAAGRGLQLLFYSVGIGQISSEVPQNLSASRPQDRQFILSSKKLLLSDSGFYLCAWGPNSPLHFGNGTRLTVT.

The CDR3 sequence is CASNRGSQPQHF. Written as DNA, the CDR3 is TGTGCCAGCAACAGGGGAAGTCAGCCCCAGCATTTT. The chain joins TRBV2 to TRBJ1-5, with 7 bases aligning to TRBD1. Germline CDR1 is SNHLY and CDR2 is FYNNEI. This CDR3 contains 12 residues. The V and J ends lost 7 bases and 6 bases, in that order; junction bases with no gene match: 3.

This chain joins TRBV30 and TRBJ2-7, with 11 bases identical to TRBD1. V lost 2 bases and J lost 6; bases outside the gene matches: 3. From germline, CDR1 is GTSNPN and CDR2 SVGIG (reference sequence). The CDR3 is 13 residues long. CDR3 nucleotides: TGTGCCTGGAGTCAGGACAGGGGGCTCGAGCAGTACTTC. This gives the protein CAWSQDRGLEQYF. The full variable domain, in which reference TRBV30 and TRBJ2-7 provide the parts outside the CDR3, is SQTIHQWPATLVQPVGSPLSLECTVEGTSNPNLYWYRQAAGRGLQLLFYSVGIGQISSEVPQNLSASRPQDRQFILSSKKLLLSDSGFYLCAWSQDRGLEQYFGPGTRLTVT.

As DNA, the CDR3 is TGTGCCAGCAGTCCACAAGACAGGGTGTACGGCTACACCTTC. The encoded protein is CASSPQDRVYGYTF. The chain is built from TRBV27 and TRBJ1-2; 7 nucleotides line up with TRBD1. CDR1 MNHEY and CDR2 SMNVEV come from the germline V gene (reference sequence). V was clipped by 5 bases and J by 8 bases; unmatched bases: 11. This CDR3 has 14 amino acids.

This chain uses TRBV7-9 with TRBJ2-3; 10 bases are shared with TRBD2. Germline V lookup: CDR1 SEHNR, CDR2 FQNEAQ (reference sequence). The CDR3 spans 15 residues. Trimming at V came to 4 bases and at J to 1 base, leaving 2 bases not matched to a gene. Here the CDR3 DNA reads TGTGCCAGCAGCTCAGGACTAGCGGGCACAGATACGCAGTATTTT. Its protein product is CASSSGLAGTDTQYF. The variable domain in full, completed from reference TRBV7-9 and TRBJ2-3, reads DTGVSQNPRHKITKRGQNVTFRCDPISEHNRLYWYRQTLGQGPEFLTYFQNEAQLEKSRLLSDRFSAERPKGSFSTLEIQRTEQGDSAMYLCASSSGLAGTDTQYFGPGTRLTVL.

The V gene is TRBV7-2, the J gene TRBJ2-7, with D possibly matching TRBD2 (5 bases). The V gene's germline CDR1 is SGHTA and CDR2 FQGNSA. There are 14 residues in the CDR3. V lost 1 base and J lost 6, with 13 bases in between. The CDR3 here is CASSLVLLGGEQYF. The DNA of the CDR3 is TGTGCCAGCAGCTTAGTACTTCTCGGAGGCGAGCAGTACTTC.

This clone was seen just once. The CDR3 spells CASSRTEGYGYTF. Here the CDR3 DNA reads TGTGCCAGCAGCCGGACAGAGGGCTATGGCTACACCTTC. The gene calls are TRBV7-8 and TRBJ1-2; TRBD1 is a possible D gene (6 bases). V was trimmed by 5 bases and J by 4 bases, leaving 11 bases between them. From germline, CDR1 is SGHVS and CDR2 FQNEAQ. This CDR3 spans 13 amino acids.

The genes are TRBV6-5 and TRBJ2-7, with 9 bases identical to TRBD2. Trimming at V came to 5 bases and at J to 3 bases, leaving 8 bases not matched to a gene. CDR1 MNHEY and CDR2 SVGAGI come from the germline V gene. The CDR3 loop spans 15 amino acids. This CDR3 is CASSRPIAGVYEQYF. For the CDR3, the DNA is TGTGCCAGCAGTAGACCTATAGCGGGAGTCTACGAGCAGTACTTC.

The chain uses TRBV29-1 and TRBJ2-7, with D tentatively TRBD2 (7 bases). There are 14 residues in the CDR3. Per the germline V gene, CDR1 is SQVTM and CDR2 is ANQGSEA. Trimming removed 0 bases from V and 6 bases from J, with 15 bases in between. The CDR3 protein is CSVEDRGGGGEQYF. CDR3 DNA: TGCAGCGTTGAAGATAGGGGGGGCGGCGGCGAGCAGTACTTC.

The chain uses TRBV9 and TRBJ2-1; TRBD2 matches 10 bases. This CDR3 is built from 17 residues. Germline CDR1 is SGDLS and CDR2 is YYNGEE. V dropped 0 bases and J dropped 3; count of bases not matched to a gene: 6. The CDR3 loop reads CASSVGASGSDYNEQFF. The CDR3 bases are TGTGCCAGCAGCGTAGGGGCTAGCGGGAGCGACTACAATGAGCAGTTCTTC.

This clone was recorded a few times. A far larger clone is one base from this, pointing to a likely read error. The CDR3 reads CASSHIGNRGHEQSF. CDR3 in DNA: TGCGCCAGCAGCCACATCGGGAACAGGGGCCACGAGCAGTCCTTC. The rearrangement joins TRBV4-3 to TRBJ2-7; 7 bases match TRBD1. This CDR3 comprises 15 residues. Germline V CDR1 and CDR2: LGHNA, YSLEER.

The rearrangement uses TRBV10-2 and TRBJ2-1; 9 bases agree with TRBD1. Looked up from germline, CDR1 is WSHSY and CDR2 is SAAADI. There are 14 residues in the CDR3. The J segment lost 6 bases and the V segment lost 6 bases, leaving 6 bases of the junction unmatched. The CDR3 sequence: CASRQGAVANEQFF. CDR3 coding DNA: TGCGCCAGCAGACAGGGGGCAGTTGCCAATGAGCAGTTCTTC.

Concerning this clone: Its ends do not fully match the called genes, so a read error is possible. This chain joins TRBV18 and TRBJ2-2; TRBD1 is a possible D gene (6 bases). The CDR3 consists of 13 residues. Germline V gives CDR1 KGHSH, CDR2 LQKENI. The chain's CDR3 is CASSSRDTGELFF. CDR3 bases: TGTGCCAGCTCATCACGGGACACCGGGGAGCTGTTCTTT.

The CDR3 nucleotides are TGTGCCAGCAGCGTAGGGGGCGGGAGGGCCGGAGAGCAGTACTTC. Translation: CASSVGGGRAGEQYF. V and J are TRBV9 and TRBJ2-7, with TRBD2 matching 9 bases. The CDR3 spans 15 residues. V trimming: 0 bases; J trimming: 7 bases; junction bases outside the gene matches: 8. CDR1 is SGDLS, CDR2 YYNGEE, per germline.

This clone was seen a single time. This CDR3 reads CASSFLGQLQETQYF. The CDR3 DNA reads TGTGCCAGCAGTTTCCTAGGACAGTTACAAGAGACCCAGTACTTC. J is TRBJ2-5 and V is TRBV28; D is possibly TRBD1 (6 bases). The CDR3 covers 15 residues. Germline CDR1 is MDHEN and CDR2 is SYDVKM. With 3 bases removed from V and 2 bases from J, the gap between germline ends came to 13 bases. The full variable domain, in which reference TRBV28 and TRBJ2-5 provide the parts outside the CDR3, is DVKVTQSSRYLVKRTGEKVFLECVQDMDHENMFWYRQDPGLGLRLIYFSYDVKMKEKGDIPEGYSVSREKKERFSLILESASTNQTSMYLCASSFLGQLQETQYFGPGTRLLVL.